This T cell receptor beta chain was captured by sequencing in a study of T cells expressing NK-cell markers. As for the study in general: With respect to HCMV, seven of the eight sequenced donors were seropositive, and one was seronegative.

This CDR3 comprises 13 residues. Germline assignment: CDR1 MGHRA and CDR2 YSYEKL. Findings and caveats of the study: Over 5 donors showed dominant NKG2C+ clonotypes comprising about 1.0-7.5% of their CD8+ T cells. The CD3+CD56-NKG2C+ fraction of a few donors was likewise dominated by these clonotypes.

From its re-call of the 5' RACE reads, TCRdb lists each CDR3 protein once, without DNA. The listing records some 150,000 distinct CDR3 sequences. On this clonotype itself: Its antigen is still unknown.

This receptor was obtained from a woman aged 45 to 65 in good health. Input material: blood T cells: a sorted CD56 or NKG2C T cell subset, CD4+ or CD8+ T cells, or bulk PBMC T cells (not recorded which). The chain couples TRBV4-1 to TRBJ2-3; with no DNA, the TCRdb D assignment of TRBD2 cannot be verified. CDR3: CASRGQSTDTQYF.